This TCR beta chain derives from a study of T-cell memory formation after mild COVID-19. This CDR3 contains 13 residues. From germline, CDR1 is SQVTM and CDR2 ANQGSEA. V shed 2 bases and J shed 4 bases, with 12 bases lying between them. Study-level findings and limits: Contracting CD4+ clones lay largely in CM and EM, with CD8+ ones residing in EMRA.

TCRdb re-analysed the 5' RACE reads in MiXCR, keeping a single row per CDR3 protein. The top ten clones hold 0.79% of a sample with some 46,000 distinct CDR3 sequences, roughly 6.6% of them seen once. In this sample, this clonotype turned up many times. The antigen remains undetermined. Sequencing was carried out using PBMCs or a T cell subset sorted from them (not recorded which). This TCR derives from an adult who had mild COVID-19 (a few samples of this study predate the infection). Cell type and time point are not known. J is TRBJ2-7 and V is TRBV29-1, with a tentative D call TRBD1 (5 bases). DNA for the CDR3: TGCAGCGTTGAAATGACAGCGCCATACGAGCAGTACTTC. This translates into CSVEMTAPYEQYF.